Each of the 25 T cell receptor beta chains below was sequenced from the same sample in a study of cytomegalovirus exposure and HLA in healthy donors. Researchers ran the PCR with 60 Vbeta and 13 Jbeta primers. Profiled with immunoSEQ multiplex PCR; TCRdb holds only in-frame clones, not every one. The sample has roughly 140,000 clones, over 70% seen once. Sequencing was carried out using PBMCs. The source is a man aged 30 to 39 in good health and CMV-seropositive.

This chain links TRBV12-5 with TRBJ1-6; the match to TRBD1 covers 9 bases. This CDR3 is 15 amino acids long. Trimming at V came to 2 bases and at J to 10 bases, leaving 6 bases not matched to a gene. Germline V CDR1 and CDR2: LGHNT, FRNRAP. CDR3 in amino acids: CASGLLGTGMSPLHF. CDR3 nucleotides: TGTGCTAGTGGTTTGCTCGGGACAGGGATGTCACCCCTCCACTTT.

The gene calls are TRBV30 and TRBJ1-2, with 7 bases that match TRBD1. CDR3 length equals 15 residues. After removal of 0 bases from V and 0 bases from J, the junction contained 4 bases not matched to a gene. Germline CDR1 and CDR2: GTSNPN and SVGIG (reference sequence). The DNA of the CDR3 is TGTGCCTGGAGTGTATACAGGGGCTCTAACTATGGCTACACCTTC. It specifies CAWSVYRGSNYGYTF.

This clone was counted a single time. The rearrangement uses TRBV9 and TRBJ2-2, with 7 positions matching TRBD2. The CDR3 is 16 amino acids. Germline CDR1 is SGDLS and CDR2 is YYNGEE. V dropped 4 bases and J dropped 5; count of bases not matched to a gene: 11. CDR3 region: CASSISGVVRTGELFF. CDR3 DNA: TGTGCCAGCAGCATCAGCGGGGTAGTTCGTACCGGGGAGCTGTTTTTT.

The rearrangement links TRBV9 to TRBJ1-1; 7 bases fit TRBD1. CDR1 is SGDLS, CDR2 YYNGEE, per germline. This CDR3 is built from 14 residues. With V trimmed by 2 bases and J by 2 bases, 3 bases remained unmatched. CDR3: CASSVTGSNTEAFF. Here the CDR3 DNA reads TGTGCCAGCAGCGTGACAGGGTCTAACACTGAAGCTTTCTTT.

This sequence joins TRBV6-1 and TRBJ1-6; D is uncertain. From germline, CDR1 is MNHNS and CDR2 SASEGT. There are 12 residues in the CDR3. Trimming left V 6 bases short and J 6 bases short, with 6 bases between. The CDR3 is CASRELNSPLHF. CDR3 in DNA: TGTGCCAGCAGGGAGCTTAATTCACCCCTCCACTTT.

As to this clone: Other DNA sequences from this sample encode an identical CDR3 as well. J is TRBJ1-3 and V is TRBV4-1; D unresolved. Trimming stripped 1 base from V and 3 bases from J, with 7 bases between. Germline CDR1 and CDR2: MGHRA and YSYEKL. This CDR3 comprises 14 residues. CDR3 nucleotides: TGCGCCAGCAGCCAAGCAGGCGTTGGAAACACCATATATTTT. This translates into CASSQAGVGNTIYF.

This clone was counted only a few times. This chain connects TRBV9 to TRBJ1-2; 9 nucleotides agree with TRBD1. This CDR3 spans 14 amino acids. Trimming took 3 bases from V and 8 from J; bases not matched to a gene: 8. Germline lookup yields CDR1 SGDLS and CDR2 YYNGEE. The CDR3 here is CASSGRTGVNGYTF. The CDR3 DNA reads TGTGCCAGCAGCGGACGGACAGGGGTAAACGGCTACACCTTC. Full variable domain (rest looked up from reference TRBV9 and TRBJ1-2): DSGVTQTPKHLITATGQRVTLRCSPRSGDLSVYWYQQSLDQGLQFLIQYYNGEERAKGNILERFSAQQFPDLHSELNLSSLELGDSALYFCASSGRTGVNGYTFGSGTRLTVV.

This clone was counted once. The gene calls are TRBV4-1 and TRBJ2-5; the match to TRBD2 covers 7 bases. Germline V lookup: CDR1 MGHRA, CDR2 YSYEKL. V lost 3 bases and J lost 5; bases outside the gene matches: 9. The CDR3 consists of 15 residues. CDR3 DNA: TGCGCCAGCAGCCACCCCGGAGTGCGGGGGGAGACCCAGTACTTC. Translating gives CASSHPGVRGETQYF.

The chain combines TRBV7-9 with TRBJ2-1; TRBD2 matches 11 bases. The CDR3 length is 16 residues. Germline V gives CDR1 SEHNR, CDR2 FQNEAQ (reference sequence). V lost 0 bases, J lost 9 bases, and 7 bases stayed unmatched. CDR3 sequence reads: CASSLALGLAAIEQFF. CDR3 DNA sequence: TGTGCCAGCAGCTTAGCGCTGGGACTAGCGGCGATTGAGCAGTTCTTC.

The CDR3 loop reads CASSRLAGGSDYETQYF. The DNA of the CDR3 is TGTGCCAGCAGTAGACTAGCGGGAGGGAGTGATTATGAGACCCAGTACTTC. The chain is built from TRBV27 and TRBJ2-5, with 14 nucleotides matching TRBD2. Germline V gene data show CDR1 as MNHEY and CDR2 as SMNVEV (reference sequence). V lost 5 bases and J lost 5; bases outside the gene matches: 10. The CDR3 is 17 amino acids.

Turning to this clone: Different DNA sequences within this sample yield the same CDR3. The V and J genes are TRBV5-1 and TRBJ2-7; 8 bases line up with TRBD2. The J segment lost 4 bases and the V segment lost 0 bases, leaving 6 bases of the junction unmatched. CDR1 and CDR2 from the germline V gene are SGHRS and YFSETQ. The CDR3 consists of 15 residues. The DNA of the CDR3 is TGCGCCAGCAGCTTGGGACTAGCGACATCTTACGAGCAGTACTTC. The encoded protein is CASSLGLATSYEQYF.

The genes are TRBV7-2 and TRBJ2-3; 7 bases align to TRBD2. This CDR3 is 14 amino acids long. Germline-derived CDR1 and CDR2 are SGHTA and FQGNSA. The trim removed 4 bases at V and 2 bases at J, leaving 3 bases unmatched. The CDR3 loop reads CASSSGLVTDTQYF. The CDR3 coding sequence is TGTGCCAGCAGCTCCGGACTAGTCACAGATACGCAGTATTTT.

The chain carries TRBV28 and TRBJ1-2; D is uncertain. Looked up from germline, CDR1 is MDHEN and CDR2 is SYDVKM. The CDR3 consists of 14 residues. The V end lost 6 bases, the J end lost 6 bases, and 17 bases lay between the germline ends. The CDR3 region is CASSLGLNGHGYTF. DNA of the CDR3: TGTGCCAGCAGCCTCGGACTGAACGGCCATGGCTACACCTTC.

The CDR3 sequence is CASSEPEAERTDTQYF. The CDR3 DNA follows: TGTGCCAGCAGTGAACCGGAAGCGGAACGCACAGATACGCAGTATTTT. The chain uses TRBV25-1 and TRBJ2-3; D perhaps matches TRBD2 (5 bases). The germline V gene encodes CDR1 MGHDK and CDR2 SYGVNS. V was clipped by 2 bases and J by 1 base, with 13 bases between them. CDR3 length: 16 amino acids.

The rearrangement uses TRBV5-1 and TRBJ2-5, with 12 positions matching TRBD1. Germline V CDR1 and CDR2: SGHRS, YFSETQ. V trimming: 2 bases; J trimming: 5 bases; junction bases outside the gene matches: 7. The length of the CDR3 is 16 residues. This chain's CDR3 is CASSFLTGQGAETQYF. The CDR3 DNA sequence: TGCGCCAGCAGCTTTTTAACGGGACAGGGGGCGGAGACCCAGTACTTC.

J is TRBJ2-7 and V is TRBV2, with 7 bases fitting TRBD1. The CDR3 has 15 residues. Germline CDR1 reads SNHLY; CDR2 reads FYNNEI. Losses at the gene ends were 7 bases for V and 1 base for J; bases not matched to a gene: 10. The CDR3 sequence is CASTEETGLSYEQYF. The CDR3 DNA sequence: TGTGCCAGCACCGAAGAGACAGGGCTTTCCTACGAGCAGTACTTC. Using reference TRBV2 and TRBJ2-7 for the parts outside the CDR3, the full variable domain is EPEVTQTPSHQVTQMGQEVILRCVPISNHLYFYWYRQILGQKVEFLVSFYNNEISEKSEIFDDQFSVERPDGSNFTLKIRSTKLEDSAMYFCASTEETGLSYEQYFGPGTRLTVT.

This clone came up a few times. The CDR3 loop reads CASSPGQTGANVLTF. CDR3 nucleotides: TGTGCCAGCAGCCCCGGACAGACTGGGGCCAACGTCCTGACTTTC. The V and J genes are TRBV5-8 and TRBJ2-6; tentatively, D is TRBD1 (6 bases). The V gene lost 4 bases and the J gene lost 2 bases, with 10 bases spanning the gap. Germline loops: CDR1 SGHTS, CDR2 YDEGEE. The CDR3 sequence is 15 residues long. Combining the CDR3 with reference TRBV5-8 and TRBJ2-6 gives the whole variable domain EAGVTQSPTHLIKTRGQQATLRCSPISGHTSVYWYQQALGLGLQFLLWYDEGEERNRGNFPPRFSGRQFPNYSSELNVNALELEDSALYLCASSPGQTGANVLTFGAGSRLTVL.

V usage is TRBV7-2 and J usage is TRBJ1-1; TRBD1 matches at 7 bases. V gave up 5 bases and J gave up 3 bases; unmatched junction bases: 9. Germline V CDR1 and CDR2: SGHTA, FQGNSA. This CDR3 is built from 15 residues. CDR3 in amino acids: CASSLYFGTDTEAFF. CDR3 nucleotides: TGTGCCAGCAGCCTCTACTTTGGGACAGACACTGAAGCTTTCTTT.

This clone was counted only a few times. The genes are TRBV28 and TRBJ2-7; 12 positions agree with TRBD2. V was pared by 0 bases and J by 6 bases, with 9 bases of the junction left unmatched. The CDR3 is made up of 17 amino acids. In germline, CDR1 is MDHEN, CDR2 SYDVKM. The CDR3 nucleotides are TGTGCCAGCAGTTTATGGGCTCTAGCGGGAGGGCCGGGCGAGCAGTACTTC. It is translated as CASSLWALAGGPGEQYF.

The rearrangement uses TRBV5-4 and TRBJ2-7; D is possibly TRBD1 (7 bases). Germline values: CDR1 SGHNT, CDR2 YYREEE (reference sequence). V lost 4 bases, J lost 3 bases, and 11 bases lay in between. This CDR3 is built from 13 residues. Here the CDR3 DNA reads TGTGCCAGCAGCCCGCGGGACAGCTACGAGCAGTACTTC. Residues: CASSPRDSYEQYF.

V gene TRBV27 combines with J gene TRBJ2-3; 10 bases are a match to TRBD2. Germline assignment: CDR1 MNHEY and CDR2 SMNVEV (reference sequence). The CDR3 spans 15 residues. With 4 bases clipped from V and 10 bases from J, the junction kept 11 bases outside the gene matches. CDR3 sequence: CASSSAGGVQIAQYF. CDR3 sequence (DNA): TGTGCCAGCAGTTCAGCGGGAGGGGTGCAAATAGCGCAGTATTTT.

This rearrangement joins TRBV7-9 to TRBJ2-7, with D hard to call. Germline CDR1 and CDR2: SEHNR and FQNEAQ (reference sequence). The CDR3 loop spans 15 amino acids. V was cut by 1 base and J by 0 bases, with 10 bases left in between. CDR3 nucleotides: TGTGCCAGCAGCTTAGGGCAGGCGCGCTCCTACGAGCAGTACTTC. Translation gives CASSLGQARSYEQYF.

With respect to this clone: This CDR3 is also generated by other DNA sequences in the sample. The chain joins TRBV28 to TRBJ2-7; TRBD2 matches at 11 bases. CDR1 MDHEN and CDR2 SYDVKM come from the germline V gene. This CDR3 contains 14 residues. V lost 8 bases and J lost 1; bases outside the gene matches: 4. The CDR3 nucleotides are TGTGCCAGCTCGCTAGCGGGAGGTTCCTACGAGCAGTACTTC. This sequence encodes CASSLAGGSYEQYF.

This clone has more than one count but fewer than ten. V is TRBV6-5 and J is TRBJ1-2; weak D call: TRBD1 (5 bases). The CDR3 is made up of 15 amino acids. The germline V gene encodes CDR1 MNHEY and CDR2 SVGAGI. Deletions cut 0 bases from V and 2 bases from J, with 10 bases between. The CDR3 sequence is CASSYSMEGNYGYTF. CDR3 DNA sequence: TGTGCCAGCAGTTACTCCATGGAGGGGAACTATGGCTACACCTTC.

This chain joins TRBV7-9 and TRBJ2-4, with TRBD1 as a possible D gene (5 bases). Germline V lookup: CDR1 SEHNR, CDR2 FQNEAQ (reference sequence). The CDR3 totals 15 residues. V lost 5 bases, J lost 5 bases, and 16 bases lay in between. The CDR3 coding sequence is TGTGCCAGCAGCACGACAGCCTCTGCCGAAAACATTCAGTACTTC. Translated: CASSTTASAENIQYF.